Listed below are T cell receptor beta chains from one sample, sequenced in a study of T cells in Graves' hyperthyroidism and ophthalmopathy. TCRdb recomputed calls from the multiplex PCR reads with MiXCR, one row per CDR3 protein. The data contain 650,000 to 800,000 distinct CDR3 sequences, less than 45% of them singletons. Sequencing was done on a sample of peripheral blood or thyroid tissue (not recorded which). The receptors here all came from an adult man with Graves' disease, either hyperthyroidism or ophthalmopathy (not recorded which). The CDR3 runs from the conserved cysteine through the conserved F or W. The order of the fields is CDR3 protein, CDR3 DNA, clone size, D gene, J gene, V gene. A D gene is named only where the DNA matches it firmly. Where a row states a size, it is once, few, many or the class of an expanded clone; other rows omit it.

CDR3 protein: CASSYRETEAFF
CDR3 DNA: TGTGCCAGCAGCTACAGGGAAACTGAAGCTTTCTTT
clone size: NA
D gene: NA
J gene: TRBJ1-1
V gene: TRBV5-4

CDR3 protein: CATSSPGTAETQYF
CDR3 DNA: TGTGCCACCAGCAGCCCCGGGACAGCGGAGACCCAGTACTTC
clone size: NA
D gene: TRBD1
J gene: TRBJ2-5
V gene: TRBV15

CDR3 protein: CSVSAVEAFF
CDR3 DNA: TGCAGCGTTTCGGCAGTTGAAGCTTTCTTT
clone size: NA
D gene: NA
J gene: TRBJ1-1
V gene: TRBV29-1

CDR3 protein: CASSPVSGSNTEAFF
CDR3 DNA: TGTGCCAGCAGCCCGGTTTCCGGGTCGAACACTGAAGCTTTCTTT
clone size: NA
D gene: NA
J gene: TRBJ1-1
V gene: TRBV7-9

CDR3 protein: CAIKVGQGYTEAFF
CDR3 DNA: TGTGCCATCAAGGTGGGACAGGGTTACACTGAAGCTTTCTTT
clone size: NA
D gene: TRBD1
J gene: TRBJ1-1
V gene: TRBV10-3

CDR3 protein: CASRGGNTEAFF
CDR3 DNA: TGTGCCAGCCGAGGGGGGAACACTGAAGCTTTCTTT
clone size: many
D gene: NA
J gene: TRBJ1-1
V gene: TRBV12-3/TRBV12-4

CDR3 protein: CSARGGSGEETQYF
CDR3 DNA: TGCAGTGCTAGAGGTGGGAGCGGAGAAGAGACCCAGTACTTC
clone size: NA
D gene: NA
J gene: TRBJ2-5
V gene: TRBV20-1

CDR3 protein: CSARYGTSGYEQYF
CDR3 DNA: TGCAGTGCTAGGTACGGGACTAGCGGCTACGAGCAGTACTTC
clone size: NA
D gene: TRBD2
J gene: TRBJ2-7
V gene: TRBV20-1

CDR3 protein: CSARGGARSFEAFF
CDR3 DNA: TGCAGTGCTAGAGGGGGCGCAAGGTCTTTTGAAGCTTTCTTT
clone size: NA
D gene: NA
J gene: TRBJ1-1
V gene: TRBV20-1

CDR3 protein: CASSLDRELFF
CDR3 DNA: TGTGCCAGCAGCCTGGACAGGGAGCTGTTTTTT
clone size: once
D gene: NA
J gene: TRBJ2-2
V gene: TRBV7-8

CDR3 protein: CASSLSTSGPYEQYF
CDR3 DNA: TGTGCCAGCAGCTTATCGACTAGCGGACCCTACGAGCAGTACTTC
clone size: many
D gene: TRBD2
J gene: TRBJ2-7
V gene: TRBV7-2

CDR3 protein: CASSDRRPSGANVLTF
CDR3 DNA: TGTGCCAGCAGTGATCGGAGGCCTTCTGGGGCCAACGTCCTGACTTTC
clone size: many
D gene: NA
J gene: TRBJ2-6
V gene: TRBV2

CDR3 protein: CASSPTGTSSGNTIYF
CDR3 DNA: TGTGCCAGCAGTCCGACAGGCACCTCCTCTGGAAACACCATATATTTT
clone size: NA
D gene: NA
J gene: TRBJ1-3
V gene: TRBV14

CDR3 protein: CASSLGQGSADTEAFF
CDR3 DNA: TGTGCCAGCAGCTTAGGACAGGGGTCGGCGGACACTGAAGCTTTCTTT
clone size: NA
D gene: TRBD1
J gene: TRBJ1-1
V gene: TRBV11-2

CDR3 protein: CASSLAGTSGGARQETQYF
CDR3 DNA: TGTGCCAGCAGCTTAGCAGGGACTAGCGGGGGGGCGAGGCAAGAGACCCAGTACTTC
clone size: few
D gene: TRBD2
J gene: TRBJ2-5
V gene: TRBV7-2

CDR3 protein: CSWRQNYGYTF
CDR3 DNA: TGCAGTTGGAGGCAAAACTATGGCTACACCTTC
clone size: NA
D gene: NA
J gene: TRBJ1-2
V gene: TRBV20-1

CDR3 protein: CATSAGQTQYF
CDR3 DNA: TGTGCCACCAGTGCGGGGCAGACCCAGTACTTC
clone size: NA
D gene: NA
J gene: TRBJ2-5
V gene: TRBV24-1

CDR3 protein: CGSSVTGIPEAFF
CDR3 DNA: TGTGGCAGCAGCGTCACAGGGATACCTGAAGCTTTCTTT
clone size: NA
D gene: NA
J gene: TRBJ1-1
V gene: TRBV11-1